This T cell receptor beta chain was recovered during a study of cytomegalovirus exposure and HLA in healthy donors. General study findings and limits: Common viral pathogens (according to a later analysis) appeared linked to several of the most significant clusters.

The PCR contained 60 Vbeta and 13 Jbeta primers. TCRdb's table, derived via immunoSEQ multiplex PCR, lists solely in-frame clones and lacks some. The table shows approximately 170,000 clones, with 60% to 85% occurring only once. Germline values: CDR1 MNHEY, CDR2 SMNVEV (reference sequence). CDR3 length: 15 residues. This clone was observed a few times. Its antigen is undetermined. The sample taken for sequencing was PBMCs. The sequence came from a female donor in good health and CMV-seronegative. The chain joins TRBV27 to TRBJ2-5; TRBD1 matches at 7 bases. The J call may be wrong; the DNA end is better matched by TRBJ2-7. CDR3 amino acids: CARMKGQAGSYEQYF. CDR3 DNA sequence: TGTGCCAGGATGAAAGGACAGGCGGGTTCCTACGAGCAGTACTTC.